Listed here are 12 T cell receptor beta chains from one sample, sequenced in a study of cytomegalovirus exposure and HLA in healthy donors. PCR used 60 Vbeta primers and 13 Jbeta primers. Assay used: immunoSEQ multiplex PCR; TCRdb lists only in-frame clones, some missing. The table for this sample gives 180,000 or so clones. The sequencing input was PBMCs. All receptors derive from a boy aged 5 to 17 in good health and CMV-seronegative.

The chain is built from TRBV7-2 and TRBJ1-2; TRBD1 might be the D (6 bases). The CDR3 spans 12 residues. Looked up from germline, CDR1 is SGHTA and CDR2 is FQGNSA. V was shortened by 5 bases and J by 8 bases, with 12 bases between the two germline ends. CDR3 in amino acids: CASSPNREGYTF. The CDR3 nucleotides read TGTGCCAGCAGCCCAAACAGGGAGGGCTACACCTTC.

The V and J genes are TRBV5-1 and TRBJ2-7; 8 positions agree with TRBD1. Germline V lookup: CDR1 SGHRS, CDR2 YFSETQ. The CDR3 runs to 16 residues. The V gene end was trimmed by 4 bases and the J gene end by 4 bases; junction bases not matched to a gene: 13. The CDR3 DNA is TGCGCCAGCAGCCCGAACCGACAGGGGAAAAAGTACGAGCAGTACTTC. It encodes CASSPNRQGKKYEQYF.

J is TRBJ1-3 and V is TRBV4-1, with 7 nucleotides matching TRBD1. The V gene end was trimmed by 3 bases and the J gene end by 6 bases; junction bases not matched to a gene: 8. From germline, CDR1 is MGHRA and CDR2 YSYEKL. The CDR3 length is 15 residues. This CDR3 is CASSQGTASKNTIYF. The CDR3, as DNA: TGCGCCAGCAGCCAGGGGACAGCCTCTAAAAACACCATATATTTT.

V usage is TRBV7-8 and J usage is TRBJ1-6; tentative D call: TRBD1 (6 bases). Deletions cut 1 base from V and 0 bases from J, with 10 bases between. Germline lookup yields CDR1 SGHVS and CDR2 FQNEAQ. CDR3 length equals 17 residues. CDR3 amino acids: CASSLVQGSSYNSPLHF. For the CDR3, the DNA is TGTGCCAGCAGCTTAGTTCAGGGGAGCTCCTATAATTCACCCCTCCACTTT.

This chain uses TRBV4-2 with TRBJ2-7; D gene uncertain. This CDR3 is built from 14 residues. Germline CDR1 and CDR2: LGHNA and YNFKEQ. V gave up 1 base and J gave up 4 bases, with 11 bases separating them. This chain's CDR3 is CASSQADEVYEQYF. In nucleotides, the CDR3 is TGTGCCAGCAGCCAAGCCGACGAGGTTTACGAGCAGTACTTC.

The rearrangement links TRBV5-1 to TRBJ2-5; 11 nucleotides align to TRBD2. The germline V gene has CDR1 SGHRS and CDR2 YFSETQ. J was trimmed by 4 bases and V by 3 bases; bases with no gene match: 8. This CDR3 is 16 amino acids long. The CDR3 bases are TGCGCCAGCAGCTACCTAGCGGGGGGCACCCGAGAGACCCAGTACTTC. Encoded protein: CASSYLAGGTRETQYF.

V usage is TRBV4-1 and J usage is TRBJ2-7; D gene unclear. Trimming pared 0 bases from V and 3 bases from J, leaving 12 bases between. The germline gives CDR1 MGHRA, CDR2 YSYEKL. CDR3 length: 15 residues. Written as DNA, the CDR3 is TGCGCCAGCAGCCAAGACCGGGTAGCCTACTACGAGCAGTACTTC. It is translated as CASSQDRVAYYEQYF.

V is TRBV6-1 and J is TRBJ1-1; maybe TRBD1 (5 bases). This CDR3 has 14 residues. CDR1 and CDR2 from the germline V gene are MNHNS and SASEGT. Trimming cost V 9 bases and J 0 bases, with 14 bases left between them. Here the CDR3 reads CARWVTGMNTEAFF. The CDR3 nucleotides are TGTGCCAGGTGGGTTACAGGCATGAACACTGAAGCTTTCTTT.

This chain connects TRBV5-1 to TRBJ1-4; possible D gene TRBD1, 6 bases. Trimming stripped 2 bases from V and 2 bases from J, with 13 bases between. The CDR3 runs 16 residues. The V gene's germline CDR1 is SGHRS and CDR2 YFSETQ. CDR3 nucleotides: TGCGCCAGCAGCTTCGACAGGCGTCAGACTAATGAAAAACTGTTTTTT. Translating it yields CASSFDRRQTNEKLFF.

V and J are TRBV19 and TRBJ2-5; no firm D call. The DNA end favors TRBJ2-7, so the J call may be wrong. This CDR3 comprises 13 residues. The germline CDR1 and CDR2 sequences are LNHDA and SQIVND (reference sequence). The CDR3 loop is CASSIGHSYEQYF. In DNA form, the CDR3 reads TGTGCCAGTAGTATAGGACACTCCTACGAGCAGTACTTC.

The CDR3 sequence is CASSPGRADSNQPQHF. CDR3 coding DNA: TGTGCCAGCTCACCAGGCAGGGCCGATAGCAATCAGCCCCAGCATTTT. The chain links TRBV18 to TRBJ1-5; perhaps TRBD1 as D (5 bases). This CDR3 contains 16 residues. Germline V lookup: CDR1 KGHSH, CDR2 LQKENI. V was trimmed by 2 bases and J by 0 bases, leaving 11 bases between them.

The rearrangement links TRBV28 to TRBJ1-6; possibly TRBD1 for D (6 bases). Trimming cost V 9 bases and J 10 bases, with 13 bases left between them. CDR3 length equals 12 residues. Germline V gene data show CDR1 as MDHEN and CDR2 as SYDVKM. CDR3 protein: CASTTGNSPLHF. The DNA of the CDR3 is TGTGCCAGTACAACAGGGAACTCACCCCTCCACTTT. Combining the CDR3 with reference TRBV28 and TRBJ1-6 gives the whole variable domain DVKVTQSSRYLVKRTGEKVFLECVQDMDHENMFWYRQDPGLGLRLIYFSYDVKMKEKGDIPEGYSVSREKKERFSLILESASTNQTSMYLCASTTGNSPLHFGNGTRLTVT.